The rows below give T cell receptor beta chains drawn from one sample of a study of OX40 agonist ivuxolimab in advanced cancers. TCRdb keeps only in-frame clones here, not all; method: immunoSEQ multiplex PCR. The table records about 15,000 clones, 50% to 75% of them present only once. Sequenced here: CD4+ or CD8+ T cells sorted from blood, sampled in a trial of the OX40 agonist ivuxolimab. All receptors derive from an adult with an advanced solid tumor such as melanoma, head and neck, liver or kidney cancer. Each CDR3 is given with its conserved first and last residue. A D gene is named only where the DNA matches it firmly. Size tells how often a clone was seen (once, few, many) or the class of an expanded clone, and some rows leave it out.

CDR3nt: TGTGCCAGCAGCCAGACAGGGATTCGGGGGTATGGCTACACCTTC
CDR3aa: CASSQTGIRGYGYTF
j_gene: TRBJ1-2
abundance: -
d_gene: TRBD1
v_gene: TRBV28

CDR3nt: TGTGCCACCAGCAGAGGCGGTGCCTACACCGATACGCAGTATTTT
CDR3aa: CATSRGGAYTDTQYF
j_gene: TRBJ2-3
abundance: -
d_gene: -
v_gene: TRBV15

CDR3nt: TGTGCCAGCAGCGTGGGTCAACTAGCGGGGGGTTCTGAGACCCAGTACTTC
CDR3aa: CASSVGQLAGGSETQYF
j_gene: TRBJ2-5
abundance: -
d_gene: TRBD2
v_gene: TRBV9

CDR3nt: TGCGCCAGCAGCCAAGGAGACAGGGTCAGTGAAAAACTGTTTTTT
CDR3aa: CASSQGDRVSEKLFF
j_gene: TRBJ1-4
abundance: -
d_gene: TRBD1
v_gene: TRBV4-1

CDR3nt: TGTGCCAGCCTAAGGGGGCTCGGGTCACCCCTCCACTTT
CDR3aa: CASLRGLGSPLHF
j_gene: TRBJ1-6
abundance: -
d_gene: TRBD1
v_gene: TRBV7-9

CDR3nt: TGTGCCAGTAGGATGTTTGGGACAGGGAACTACGAGCAGTACTTC
CDR3aa: CASRMFGTGNYEQYF
j_gene: TRBJ2-7
abundance: -
d_gene: TRBD1
v_gene: TRBV19

CDR3nt: TGTGCCAGCAGCGCCGGGACTAGCGGGGGAGTGGATACGCAGTATTTT
CDR3aa: CASSAGTSGGVDTQYF
j_gene: TRBJ2-3
abundance: -
d_gene: TRBD2
v_gene: TRBV4-2

CDR3nt: TGCGCCAGCAGCTTATACTCTTTGTGGCGGACTGAAGCTTTCTTT
CDR3aa: CASSLYSLWRTEAFF
j_gene: TRBJ1-1
abundance: -
d_gene: -
v_gene: TRBV5-1

CDR3nt: TGTGCCAGCAGCTTGTTCCTCGAGCAGTACTTC
CDR3aa: CASSLFLEQYF
j_gene: TRBJ2-7
abundance: -
d_gene: -
v_gene: TRBV27

CDR3nt: TGTGCCAGCAGCTCTCAGGGACAGCCTCTATATGGCTACACCTTC
CDR3aa: CASSSQGQPLYGYTF
j_gene: TRBJ1-2
abundance: -
d_gene: TRBD1
v_gene: TRBV7-9

CDR3nt: TGCGCCAGCAGCCAAGAACCCGACAGGGGCCACAATGAGCAGTTCTTC
CDR3aa: CASSQEPDRGHNEQFF
j_gene: TRBJ2-1
abundance: -
d_gene: TRBD1
v_gene: TRBV4-1

CDR3nt: TGTGCCAGCAGCTCGGAAGAACTAGCGGGGGGGAGAGAGACCCAGTACTTC
CDR3aa: CASSSEELAGGRETQYF
j_gene: TRBJ2-5
abundance: -
d_gene: TRBD2
v_gene: TRBV5-4

CDR3nt: TGCAGCGTTGATGGGTTGAAGCGGGGGAGCTCCTACAATGAGCAGTTCTTC
CDR3aa: CSVDGLKRGSSYNEQFF
j_gene: TRBJ2-1
abundance: -
d_gene: TRBD2
v_gene: TRBV29-1

CDR3nt: TGTGCCAGCAGCCAAGATCGGGACACTGAAGCTTTCTTT
CDR3aa: CASSQDRDTEAFF
j_gene: TRBJ1-1
abundance: -
d_gene: -
v_gene: TRBV4-2

CDR3nt: TGTGCCAGCCGCTACAGCGGCACCGGGGAGCTGTTTTTT
CDR3aa: CASRYSGTGELFF
j_gene: TRBJ2-2
abundance: few
d_gene: -
v_gene: TRBV27

CDR3nt: TGTGCCAGCAGTTACTCAGGGGTCGGGGGGATGAACGAGCAGTACTTC
CDR3aa: CASSYSGVGGMNEQYF
j_gene: TRBJ2-7
abundance: few
d_gene: TRBD2
v_gene: TRBV6-6

CDR3nt: TGTGCCAGCAGCTCGGGACTGAACACCGGGGAGCTGTTTTTT
CDR3aa: CASSSGLNTGELFF
j_gene: TRBJ2-2
abundance: -
d_gene: -
v_gene: TRBV7-6

CDR3nt: TGTGCCAGCAGTTACCAGGGCCCCTACGAGCAGTACTTC
CDR3aa: CASSYQGPYEQYF
j_gene: TRBJ2-7
abundance: -
d_gene: -
v_gene: TRBV6-5

CDR3nt: TGTGCCAGCACCGAAGTCCAGGGTACCGCCGCCTTGCCCCAGCATTTT
CDR3aa: CASTEVQGTAALPQHF
j_gene: TRBJ1-5
abundance: few
d_gene: -
v_gene: TRBV5-5

CDR3nt: TGTGCCAGCAGCTTCGGGGATGTTACCGGGGAGCTGTTTTTT
CDR3aa: CASSFGDVTGELFF
j_gene: TRBJ2-2
abundance: -
d_gene: -
v_gene: TRBV7-9

CDR3nt: TGTGCCAGCAGCTTTGACAGGACGTCCGAGCAGTACTTC
CDR3aa: CASSFDRTSEQYF
j_gene: TRBJ2-7
abundance: -
d_gene: -
v_gene: TRBV7-9

CDR3nt: TGTGCCAGCAGTTTAGGGAGGAATCCCTGGGAGCAGTTCTTC
CDR3aa: CASSLGRNPWEQFF
j_gene: TRBJ2-1
abundance: medium-sized
d_gene: -
v_gene: TRBV28

CDR3nt: TGTGCCAGCAGTGACTTTAGCTCCTACAATGAGCAGTTCTTC
CDR3aa: CASSDFSSYNEQFF
j_gene: TRBJ2-1
abundance: -
d_gene: -
v_gene: TRBV2

CDR3nt: TGTGCCAGTAGTATCGGGGGGGTTCCCTACGAGCAGTACTTC
CDR3aa: CASSIGGVPYEQYF
j_gene: TRBJ2-7
abundance: -
d_gene: TRBD2
v_gene: TRBV19

CDR3nt: TGTGCCAGCAGCTCCCCGATGGGTCGGGTGGGGTTAGAGACCCAGTACTTC
CDR3aa: CASSSPMGRVGLETQYF
j_gene: TRBJ2-5
abundance: -
d_gene: -
v_gene: TRBV11-1

CDR3nt: TGTGCCAGCAGCTTAGGTCCGACTAGCACAGATACGCAGTATTTT
CDR3aa: CASSLGPTSTDTQYF
j_gene: TRBJ2-3
abundance: -
d_gene: -
v_gene: TRBV11-2

CDR3nt: TGTGCCACCAGCAGAGAGCAGGGGCTGGCCTACGAGCAGTACTTC
CDR3aa: CATSREQGLAYEQYF
j_gene: TRBJ2-7
abundance: medium-sized
d_gene: -
v_gene: TRBV15

CDR3nt: TGTGCCAGCAGCACGGGACTAGCGGGGAGGGGGACCCAGTACTTC
CDR3aa: CASSTGLAGRGTQYF
j_gene: TRBJ2-5
abundance: -
d_gene: TRBD2
v_gene: TRBV4-2

CDR3nt: TGTGCCATCGCGGGGGACTATGGCTACACCTTC
CDR3aa: CAIAGDYGYTF
j_gene: TRBJ1-2
abundance: -
d_gene: -
v_gene: TRBV10-3

CDR3nt: TGTGCCAGCAGCCCCGGGACAGAGCAGTTCTTC
CDR3aa: CASSPGTEQFF
j_gene: TRBJ2-1
abundance: once
d_gene: -
v_gene: TRBV6-5

CDR3nt: TGTGCCAGCAAAGACAGGGCTTCCTACGAGCAGTACTTC
CDR3aa: CASKDRASYEQYF
j_gene: TRBJ2-7
abundance: -
d_gene: TRBD1
v_gene: TRBV18

CDR3nt: TGTGCCAGCAGTTTGGGGCTAGGGCTTGCCTACGAGCAGTACTTC
CDR3aa: CASSLGLGLAYEQYF
j_gene: TRBJ2-7
abundance: -
d_gene: -
v_gene: TRBV13

CDR3nt: TGCGCCAGCAAATTTAACAGGGGATCCAACACTGAAGCTTTCTTT
CDR3aa: CASKFNRGSNTEAFF
j_gene: TRBJ1-1
abundance: -
d_gene: TRBD1
v_gene: TRBV4-1

CDR3nt: TGTGCCAGCTCCAACCAAGGGCAGCCCCAGCATTTT
CDR3aa: CASSNQGQPQHF
j_gene: TRBJ1-5
abundance: -
d_gene: -
v_gene: TRBV5-5

CDR3nt: TGTGCCAGTACCACACTCATCTCTGGAAACACCATATATTTT
CDR3aa: CASTTLISGNTIYF
j_gene: TRBJ1-3
abundance: few
d_gene: -
v_gene: TRBV19

CDR3nt: TGTGCCAGCAGGGCCTCCATAGCGGACAAAAACATTCAGTACTTC
CDR3aa: CASRASIADKNIQYF
j_gene: TRBJ2-4
abundance: medium-sized
d_gene: -
v_gene: TRBV2

CDR3nt: TGTGCCAGCAGCCCTCGGGACTCGAGGGAGCAGTTCTTC
CDR3aa: CASSPRDSREQFF
j_gene: TRBJ2-1
abundance: -
d_gene: -
v_gene: TRBV7-9

CDR3nt: TGCGCCAGCAGCCAAACTATCTTAGCGGGGGAGAACACCGGGGAGCTGTTTTTT
CDR3aa: CASSQTILAGENTGELFF
j_gene: TRBJ2-2
abundance: -
d_gene: TRBD2
v_gene: TRBV4-3

CDR3nt: TGTGCCAGCAGTTTATCAACAGGCTTAAATGAAAAACTGTTTTTT
CDR3aa: CASSLSTGLNEKLFF
j_gene: TRBJ1-4
abundance: -
d_gene: -
v_gene: TRBV28

CDR3nt: TGTGCCAGCAGCTTCGGTAGCGGGGGGCGAACCGGGGAGCTGTTTTTT
CDR3aa: CASSFGSGGRTGELFF
j_gene: TRBJ2-2
abundance: -
d_gene: TRBD2
v_gene: TRBV7-9

CDR3nt: TGTGCCAGCAGTGACGATGCCAATGAGCAGTTCTTC
CDR3aa: CASSDDANEQFF
j_gene: TRBJ2-1
abundance: -
d_gene: -
v_gene: TRBV13

CDR3nt: TGTGCCAGCAGCGTAGGAGGTGACAGACTCTACGAGCAGTACTTC
CDR3aa: CASSVGGDRLYEQYF
j_gene: TRBJ2-7
abundance: -
d_gene: -
v_gene: TRBV9

CDR3nt: TGTGCCAGCGAGGCGGTATCGACCTACGAGCAGTACTTC
CDR3aa: CASEAVSTYEQYF
j_gene: TRBJ2-7
abundance: -
d_gene: -
v_gene: TRBV7-9

CDR3nt: TGTGCCAGCAGTCTCCTTAAAGCTTTCTTT
CDR3aa: CASSLLKAFF
j_gene: TRBJ1-1
abundance: few
d_gene: -
v_gene: TRBV2

CDR3nt: TGCGCCAGCAGCCAAGATTGGGGGTCCCAGCCCCAGCATTTT
CDR3aa: CASSQDWGSQPQHF
j_gene: TRBJ1-5
abundance: -
d_gene: -
v_gene: TRBV4-1